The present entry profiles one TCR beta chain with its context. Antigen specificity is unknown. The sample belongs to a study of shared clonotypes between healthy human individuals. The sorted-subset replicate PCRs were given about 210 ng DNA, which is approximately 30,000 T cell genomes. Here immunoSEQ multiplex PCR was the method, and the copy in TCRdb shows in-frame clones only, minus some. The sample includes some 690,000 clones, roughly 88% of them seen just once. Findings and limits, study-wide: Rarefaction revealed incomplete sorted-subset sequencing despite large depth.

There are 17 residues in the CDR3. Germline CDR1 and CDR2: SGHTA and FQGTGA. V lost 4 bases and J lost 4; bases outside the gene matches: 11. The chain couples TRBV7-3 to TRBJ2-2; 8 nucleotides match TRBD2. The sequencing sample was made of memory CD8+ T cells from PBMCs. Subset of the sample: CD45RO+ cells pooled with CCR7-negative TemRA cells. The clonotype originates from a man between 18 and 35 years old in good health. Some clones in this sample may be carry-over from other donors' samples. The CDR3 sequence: CASSSPSGGPLTGELFF. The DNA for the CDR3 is TGTGCCAGCAGCTCCCCTTCGGGAGGGCCCCTCACCGGGGAGCTGTTTTTT.